The 9 T cell receptor beta chains listed next were all sequenced from one sample in a study of radiotherapy plus CTLA-4 blockade in lung cancer. Repertoires were generated with immunoSEQ multiplex PCR, while TCRdb's copy carries only in-frame clones and drops some. The table includes some 60,000 clones, roughly four fifths detected once. Sequenced here: peripheral blood, sampled from a patient treated with radiotherapy plus ipilimumab. Receptors originate from a human donor with non-small cell lung cancer who had a complete response to radiotherapy plus ipilimumab.

There are a few counts of this clone. The chain recombines TRBV10-3 with TRBJ1-5; TRBD1 might be the D (5 bases). Trimming took 2 bases from V and 9 from J, leaving 17 bases between them. The germline V gene has CDR1 ENHRY and CDR2 SYGVKD. The CDR3 length is 15 residues. CDR3 DNA: TGTGCCATCAGTGAGACCAGGGTGGGAAGGGTGCCCCAGCATTTT. Translating gives CAISETRVGRVPQHF.

The rearrangement uses TRBV11-3 and TRBJ2-1; 10 bases line up with TRBD2. This CDR3 region has 16 residues. In germline, CDR1 is SGHNT, CDR2 YENEEA. The V and J ends lost 0 bases and 8 bases, in that order; junction bases with no gene match: 7. CDR3 sequence reads: CASSLDLAGAFDEQFF. CDR3 nucleotide sequence: TGTGCCAGCAGCTTAGATCTAGCGGGAGCATTCGATGAGCAGTTCTTC.

This clone was counted once. The chain employs TRBV9 and TRBJ1-1; tentative D call: TRBD1 (6 bases). Trimming took off 3 bases at V and 8 bases at J, with 11 bases between the two ends. The CDR3 sequence is 12 residues long. Germline V gene lookup returns CDR1 SGDLS and CDR2 YYNGEE. The CDR3 protein is CASSAYTGEAFF. The CDR3 region has the DNA TGTGCCAGCAGCGCCTACACAGGGGAAGCTTTCTTT. Supplemented by reference TRBV9 and TRBJ1-1, the full variable domain reads DSGVTQTPKHLITATGQRVTLRCSPRSGDLSVYWYQQSLDQGLQFLIQYYNGEERAKGNILERFSAQQFPDLHSELNLSSLELGDSALYFCASSAYTGEAFFGQGTRLTVV.

This clone was seen more than once but under ten times. V usage is TRBV19 and J usage is TRBJ2-1, with D possibly TRBD1 on 6 matching bases. Trimming took off 5 bases at V and 4 bases at J, with 18 bases between the two ends. Germline loops: CDR1 LNHDA, CDR2 SQIVND (reference sequence). The CDR3 is 16 amino acids. The CDR3 reads CASSRDWGQVYNEQFF. In DNA, the CDR3 is TGTGCCAGTAGTCGGGATTGGGGACAAGTTTACAATGAGCAGTTCTTC.

The rearrangement uses TRBV6-5 and TRBJ1-4, with D unclear. Trimming cost V 6 bases and J 0 bases, with 8 bases left between them. CDR3 length: 14 amino acids. Germline CDR1 is MNHEY and CDR2 is SVGAGI. CDR3 residues: CASRSEATNEKLFF. CDR3 DNA: TGTGCCAGCAGGTCAGAAGCAACTAATGAAAAACTGTTTTTT.

The rearrangement uses TRBV23-1 and TRBJ2-7, with D tentatively TRBD1 (5 bases). TRBV23-1 is marked as an open reading frame, function uncertain. This CDR3 contains 14 residues. The V and J ends lost 7 bases and 6 bases respectively, with 19 bases between them. CDR3 loop: CASTQIQGKREQYV. CDR3 in DNA: TGCGCCAGCACCCAGATCCAGGGTAAACGCGAGCAGTACGTC.

This sequence joins TRBV2 and TRBJ2-1; 9 bases map to TRBD1. Germline-derived CDR1 and CDR2 are SNHLY and FYNNEI. The J segment lost 2 bases and the V segment lost 7 bases, leaving 6 bases of the junction unmatched. The CDR3 sequence is 15 residues long. The CDR3 sequence is CASNPGQGAYNEQFF. As DNA, the CDR3 is TGTGCCAGCAACCCGGGACAGGGCGCCTACAATGAGCAGTTCTTC.

V is TRBV29-1 and J is TRBJ1-1; D call uncertain. Germline CDR1 SQVTM, CDR2 ANQGSEA. The germline V and J ends were trimmed by 6 bases and 1 base, with 9 bases remaining between them. The CDR3 runs to 12 residues. CDR3 bases: TGCAGCGTCTCCCGGGAGAACACTGAAGCTTTCTTT. Translation: CSVSRENTEAFF.

The J gene is TRBJ1-1, the V gene TRBV11-3, with D possibly TRBD1 on 6 matching bases. Per the germline V gene, CDR1 is SGHNT and CDR2 is YENEEA. The CDR3 is made up of 13 amino acids. V lost 5 bases to trimming and J lost 1 base, with 8 bases between them. The CDR3 protein is CASSQDRNTEAFF. CDR3 nucleotide sequence: TGTGCCAGCAGCCAGGACAGGAACACTGAAGCTTTCTTT.